This entry describes one T cell receptor (beta chain). Libraries were prepared by immunoSEQ multiplex PCR; TCRdb keeps only in-frame clonotypes and omits some of them. The table lists about 1 million clones, about 75% of them singletons, with 1.5% in the top ten. The V end was cut by 3 bases, the J end by 1 base, with 9 bases between. CDR3 length: 14 residues. Germline lookup yields CDR1 KGHSH and CDR2 LQKENI. This sample is drawn from a study of shared clonotypes between healthy human individuals. This sequence joins TRBV18 and TRBJ1-1, with no clear D. Sequenced: memory CD4+ T cells sorted from blood. Subset indicated: CD45RA-negative fraction. This TCR derives from a young man in good health. CDR3 loop: CASSPHPENTEAFF. CDR3 nucleotides: TGTGCCAGCTCACCCCACCCAGAGAACACTGAAGCTTTCTTT.